The T cell receptor (beta chain) described here comes from a study of beta chain features in type 1 diabetes. Sorting with CD45RO/CCR7/CD25/CD127/CD95/CD27 yielded naive, central memory, regulatory and stem-like memory CD4+ cells. General observations from the study: VDJ junctions from patients with type 1 diabetes contained fewer insertions and more deletions.

Expressed TCRB transcripts were sequenced after all isolated RNA was converted to cDNA. Sequencing used immunoSEQ multiplex PCR; TCRdb keeps in-frame clones, though not all of them. Found here are roughly 250,000 clones, 55% to 70% of them singletons; the top ten hold around 0.057%. Germline V lookup: CDR1 SGHTA, CDR2 FQGNSA. V lost 1 base and J 0 bases, leaving 11 bases between the germline ends. CDR3 length: 16 residues. Notes on this clone: The target antigen is unknown.

Material for sequencing was naive CD4+ T cells from blood. The chain has TRBV7-2 and TRBJ2-3; possibly TRBD2 for D (5 bases). The TCR sequence derives from a man aged 30 to 45 in good health. As DNA, the CDR3 is TGTGCCAGCAGCTTAGGAGGGAAAACTAGCACAGATACGCAGTATTTT. Its protein is CASSLGGKTSTDTQYF. The full variable domain, its missing parts supplied by reference TRBV7-2 and TRBJ2-3, is GAGVSQSPSNKVTEKGKDVELRCDPISGHTALYWYRQSLGQGLEFLIYFQGNSAPDKSGLPSDRFSAERTGGSVSTLTIQRTQQEDSAVYLCASSLGGKTSTDTQYFGPGTRLTVL.